The clone carrying this TCR beta chain was recorded many times. Its antigen is currently unknown. This sample is drawn from a study of T cells in Graves' hyperthyroidism and ophthalmopathy. No ophthalmopathy progression within 18 months constituted stable Graves' hyperthyroidism. Each patient was aged 18 to 65 and had newly diagnosed hyperthyroidism of under 2 months' duration. Uncontrolled infection, other autoimmune disease, pregnancy or lactation excluded patients. TCR beta CDR3 sequences were amplified from RNA transcripts. Primed by the HTBI set, a first-round RT-PCR was run on the TCR CDR3. One entry per CDR3 protein, called by TCRdb with MiXCR from the multiplex PCR reads. Of a few hundred thousand distinct CDR3 sequences in the sample, more than 45% are singletons; the top ten hold around 7.7%. Study-wide points: Ophthalmopathy onset followed model prediction by a median approximately six months.

There are 15 residues in the CDR3. The germline V and J ends were trimmed by 2 bases and 6 bases, with 17 bases remaining between them. Germline values: CDR1 MNHNY, CDR2 SVGAGI (reference sequence). The chain recombines TRBV6-6 with TRBJ2-7; D assignment may be TRBD1 or TRBD2 (6 bases each). Sequenced: peripheral blood or thyroid tissue (not recorded which). The TCR sequence derives from a woman in her late teens or twenties with Graves' hyperthyroidism. CDR3 DNA: TGTGCCAGCAGTTACCCGGGGGCACTAGCAGGCGAGCAGTACTTC. Amino acid sequence: CASSYPGALAGEQYF.